A selection of T cell receptor beta chains follows, all from one sample in a study of T cells in Graves' hyperthyroidism and ophthalmopathy. TCRdb passed the multiplex PCR reads through MiXCR, listing each CDR3 protein once. The data hold 370,000 or so distinct CDR3 sequences, with roughly 13% observed a single time. Sequencing was done on a sample of blood. All receptors come from a man aged 30 to 39 with Graves' hyperthyroidism that later progressed to Graves' ophthalmopathy. Each CDR3 is given with its conserved first and last residue. A D gene is named only where the DNA matches it firmly. The size of a clone is reported for some rows only, either as once, few or many, or as a class for expanded clones.

cdr3_nt: TGTGCCAGCAGTATCGTAGGGCCGACTGGAAACACCATATATTTT
cdr3_aa: CASSIVGPTGNTIYF
j_call: TRBJ1-3
clone_size: few
v_call: TRBV6-1
d_call: -

cdr3_nt: TGTGCCAGCAGCGACACAGGGGCTTTTAGTTCACCCCTCCACTTT
cdr3_aa: CASSDTGAFSSPLHF
j_call: TRBJ1-6
clone_size: many
v_call: TRBV3-1
d_call: TRBD1

cdr3_nt: TGTGCCAGCAGCCCCGGCGGTAGCGGGGGATACACAGATACGCAGTATTTT
cdr3_aa: CASSPGGSGGYTDTQYF
j_call: TRBJ2-3
clone_size: many
v_call: TRBV9
d_call: TRBD2

cdr3_nt: TGCGCCAGCAGCCTAGAAGGGGGCAGAGGTAATGAGCAGTTCTTC
cdr3_aa: CASSLEGGRGNEQFF
j_call: TRBJ2-1
clone_size: -
v_call: TRBV4-1
d_call: TRBD1

cdr3_nt: TGTGCCTGGAGTATAGGGGTGAATCAGCCCCAGCATTTT
cdr3_aa: CAWSIGVNQPQHF
j_call: TRBJ1-5
clone_size: many
v_call: TRBV30
d_call: -

cdr3_nt: TGTGCCAGCAGTCGGGGCCCGACCTACGAGCAGTACTTC
cdr3_aa: CASSRGPTYEQYF
j_call: TRBJ2-7
clone_size: many
v_call: TRBV2
d_call: -

cdr3_nt: -
cdr3_aa: CASSESFGDGSNTEAFF
j_call: TRBJ1-1
clone_size: few
v_call: TRBV10-2
d_call: -

cdr3_nt: TGTGCCAGCAGCCGCACAATCTCCTACGAGCAGTACTTC
cdr3_aa: CASSRTISYEQYF
j_call: TRBJ2-7
clone_size: few
v_call: TRBV4-2
d_call: -

cdr3_nt: TGTGCCAGCCGGTGGACAGAAACCACCGGGGAGCTGTTTTTT
cdr3_aa: CASRWTETTGELFF
j_call: TRBJ2-2
clone_size: many
v_call: TRBV2
d_call: -

cdr3_nt: TGTGCCAGCAGTTTCACAGGGGTCAATCAGCCCCAGCATTTT
cdr3_aa: CASSFTGVNQPQHF
j_call: TRBJ1-5
clone_size: many
v_call: TRBV28
d_call: TRBD1

cdr3_nt: TGTGCCTGGACCAGCGGGGGGGTCCATGAGCAGTTCTTC
cdr3_aa: CAWTSGGVHEQFF
j_call: TRBJ2-1
clone_size: -
v_call: TRBV30
d_call: TRBD2

cdr3_nt: TGCGCCAGCAGTGAGTGGGGTCAGCCCCAGCATTTT
cdr3_aa: CASSEWGQPQHF
j_call: TRBJ1-5
clone_size: many
v_call: TRBV10-1
d_call: -

cdr3_nt: TGTGCCCACATCCGGGGGGCGAGGGAAAAACTGTTTTTT
cdr3_aa: CAHIRGAREKLFF
j_call: TRBJ1-4
clone_size: few
v_call: TRBV6-1
d_call: -

cdr3_nt: TGCGCCAGCAGCTTGGGACCCAGGGGCGCAAACACTGAAGCTTTCTTT
cdr3_aa: CASSLGPRGANTEAFF
j_call: TRBJ1-1
clone_size: many
v_call: TRBV5-1
d_call: -

cdr3_nt: TGTGCCAGCAGCCCCGATTCCCGGACAGGGGGTCTTTACGAGCAGTACTTC
cdr3_aa: CASSPDSRTGGLYEQYF
j_call: TRBJ2-7
clone_size: few
v_call: TRBV9
d_call: TRBD1

cdr3_nt: TGTGCCAGCAGACTCACAGGGGGAGACTATGGCTACACCTTC
cdr3_aa: CASRLTGGDYGYTF
j_call: TRBJ1-2
clone_size: -
v_call: TRBV25-1
d_call: TRBD1

cdr3_nt: TGTGCCAGCAGCTTCGGAGGGAGGGATCAGCCCCAGCATTTT
cdr3_aa: CASSFGGRDQPQHF
j_call: TRBJ1-5
clone_size: many
v_call: TRBV5-5
d_call: -

cdr3_nt: TGTGCCATCAGTGTCTACAACTCCTACGAGCAGTACTTC
cdr3_aa: CAISVYNSYEQYF
j_call: TRBJ2-7
clone_size: few
v_call: TRBV10-3
d_call: -

cdr3_nt: TGCAGTGCTCCGGACAGGATCTCCTACGAGCAGTACTTC
cdr3_aa: CSAPDRISYEQYF
j_call: TRBJ2-7
clone_size: -
v_call: TRBV20-1
d_call: TRBD1

cdr3_nt: TGTGCCAGCAAAGACCTGAACTCAGCGATCCATAACTACAATGAGCAGTTCTTC
cdr3_aa: CASKDLNSAIHNYNEQFF
j_call: TRBJ2-1
clone_size: -
v_call: TRBV5-5
d_call: -

cdr3_nt: TGCGCCAGCAGCTTGGCCGGGGATACCTACGAGCAGTACTTC
cdr3_aa: CASSLAGDTYEQYF
j_call: TRBJ2-7
clone_size: many
v_call: TRBV5-1
d_call: -

cdr3_nt: TGCGCCAGCAGCCTTCCGGACAGGGGAGGGGACTATGGCTACACCTTC
cdr3_aa: CASSLPDRGGDYGYTF
j_call: TRBJ1-2
clone_size: many
v_call: TRBV5-1
d_call: TRBD1

cdr3_nt: TGTGCCAGCAGCACAGGGGGCAGGGAGACCCAGTACTTC
cdr3_aa: CASSTGGRETQYF
j_call: TRBJ2-5
clone_size: few
v_call: TRBV7-2
d_call: TRBD1

cdr3_nt: TGTGCCAGCAGTGAAGGGCAGGGTCGTCAGCCCCAGCATTTT
cdr3_aa: CASSEGQGRQPQHF
j_call: TRBJ1-5
clone_size: many
v_call: TRBV2
d_call: -

cdr3_nt: TGTGCCAGCAGCTTGGGGGATCCGCGGGGAGAGACCCAGTACTTC
cdr3_aa: CASSLGDPRGETQYF
j_call: TRBJ2-5
clone_size: few
v_call: TRBV7-2
d_call: -

cdr3_nt: TGCAGCGTCGGCGGACAGGCTGGGGGCACTGAAGCTTTCTTT
cdr3_aa: CSVGGQAGGTEAFF
j_call: TRBJ1-1
clone_size: many
v_call: TRBV29-1
d_call: TRBD1

cdr3_nt: TGTGCCAGCAGCACCAGACCAAGCTCTGAGACCCAGTACTTC
cdr3_aa: CASSTRPSSETQYF
j_call: TRBJ2-5
clone_size: many
v_call: TRBV7-6
d_call: -

cdr3_nt: TGTGCCAGCAGCCTCAAAGGGGGTGACACCATATATTTT
cdr3_aa: CASSLKGGDTIYF
j_call: TRBJ1-3
clone_size: -
v_call: TRBV7-2
d_call: -

cdr3_nt: TGTGCCAGCAGTCCGACGGGACAGGGGAATCAGCCCCAGCATTTT
cdr3_aa: CASSPTGQGNQPQHF
j_call: TRBJ1-5
clone_size: many
v_call: TRBV28
d_call: TRBD1

cdr3_nt: TGCAGCGTTGAAGCCTCAGGGTCTCGAACTTACAATGAGCAGTTCTTC
cdr3_aa: CSVEASGSRTYNEQFF
j_call: TRBJ2-1
clone_size: few
v_call: TRBV29-1
d_call: -

cdr3_nt: TGCAGCGTTGGACCGGGACAGAACACTGAAGCTTTCTTT
cdr3_aa: CSVGPGQNTEAFF
j_call: TRBJ1-1
clone_size: many
v_call: TRBV29-1
d_call: -

cdr3_nt: TGTGCTAGTGGTTTGCCCGGACAGGGAAGCCGGGAGCTGTTTTTT
cdr3_aa: CASGLPGQGSRELFF
j_call: TRBJ2-2
clone_size: many
v_call: TRBV12-5
d_call: TRBD1

cdr3_nt: TGTGCCAGCAGAGGTATAGGGGGCGGCAATCAGCCCCAGCATTTT
cdr3_aa: CASRGIGGGNQPQHF
j_call: TRBJ1-5
clone_size: many
v_call: TRBV6-2/TRBV6-3
d_call: TRBD1

cdr3_nt: TGTGCCAGCAGTCCCCCCCGGGACAGGGTCCCCCTCTATGGCTACACCTTC
cdr3_aa: CASSPPRDRVPLYGYTF
j_call: TRBJ1-2
clone_size: many
v_call: TRBV28
d_call: TRBD1

cdr3_nt: TGTGCCAGCAGCTTATCGGCGGGCCGGGAGACCCAGTACTTC
cdr3_aa: CASSLSAGRETQYF
j_call: TRBJ2-5
clone_size: many
v_call: TRBV7-6
d_call: -

cdr3_nt: TGTGCCAGCAGACGTGGGCGGGGAATAGATACGCAGTATTTT
cdr3_aa: CASRRGRGIDTQYF
j_call: TRBJ2-3
clone_size: -
v_call: TRBV12-3/TRBV12-4
d_call: -

cdr3_nt: TGTGCCAGCAGTTTCCGGGACAGCAACTACGAGCAGTACTTC
cdr3_aa: CASSFRDSNYEQYF
j_call: TRBJ2-7
clone_size: many
v_call: TRBV12-3/TRBV12-4
d_call: TRBD1

cdr3_nt: TGCGCCAGGGCAGGGGGCTATGACACAGATACGCAGTATTTT
cdr3_aa: CARAGGYDTDTQYF
j_call: TRBJ2-3
clone_size: many
v_call: TRBV5-1
d_call: TRBD1

cdr3_nt: TGTGCCAGCAGCTTACTGCAGGGTTGGGGCTACACCTTC
cdr3_aa: CASSLLQGWGYTF
j_call: TRBJ1-2
clone_size: many
v_call: TRBV7-8
d_call: -

cdr3_nt: TGTGCCAGCAGCCCAAAACGGGGGAGCTCCTACAATGAGCAGTTCTTC
cdr3_aa: CASSPKRGSSYNEQFF
j_call: TRBJ2-1
clone_size: many
v_call: TRBV11-3
d_call: -

cdr3_nt: TGTGCTAGTGGGGGCCGGGACCAAGGGAGCAATCAGCCCCAGCATTTT
cdr3_aa: CASGGRDQGSNQPQHF
j_call: TRBJ1-5
clone_size: many
v_call: TRBV12-5
d_call: -

cdr3_nt: TGTGCCAGTCGCATCAAAGAGACCCAGTACTTC
cdr3_aa: CASRIKETQYF
j_call: TRBJ2-5
clone_size: -
v_call: TRBV3-1
d_call: -

cdr3_nt: TGTGCCAGCAGCCAGGGGACAGGACCCTACGAGCAGTACTTC
cdr3_aa: CASSQGTGPYEQYF
j_call: TRBJ2-7
clone_size: many
v_call: TRBV7-3
d_call: TRBD1

cdr3_nt: TGTGCCACCAGCAGGGAGACTTGGGACAGGGGGCGCAGGGGTCAGCCCCAGCATTTT
cdr3_aa: CATSRETWDRGRRGQPQHF
j_call: TRBJ1-5
clone_size: few
v_call: TRBV15
d_call: TRBD1

cdr3_nt: TGTGCCAGCAGTTACTCAGGGTCCCACGAGCAGTACTTC
cdr3_aa: CASSYSGSHEQYF
j_call: TRBJ2-7
clone_size: many
v_call: TRBV6-1
d_call: -

cdr3_nt: TGTGCCAGCAGAACCGGGACACAATTTTACAATGAGCAGTTCTTC
cdr3_aa: CASRTGTQFYNEQFF
j_call: TRBJ2-1
clone_size: -
v_call: TRBV12-3/TRBV12-4
d_call: -

cdr3_nt: TGCAGTGCTAGTGAACAGGGCATGAACACTGAAGCTTTCTTT
cdr3_aa: CSASEQGMNTEAFF
j_call: TRBJ1-1
clone_size: many
v_call: TRBV20-1
d_call: -

cdr3_nt: TGCAGTGCTGGGCGGTCCGGGGAGCTGTTTTTT
cdr3_aa: CSAGRSGELFF
j_call: TRBJ2-2
clone_size: -
v_call: TRBV20-1
d_call: -